The count of the clone carrying this T cell receptor (beta chain) is one. It was with random hexamers that roughly 0.45 to 1 ug RNA was reverse transcribed. Amplification of TCR beta CDR3 across 54 Vbeta and 13 Jbeta was performed with immunoSEQ multiplex PCR. TCRdb re-called the immunoSEQ multiplex PCR reads with MiXCR, one entry per CDR3 protein. The table lists roughly 160,000 distinct CDR3 sequences, about 95% of them singletons. This entry belongs to a study of CD8 T cells in Susac syndrome. Sequencing of TCR beta was undertaken in CD8+ and CD4+ T cells derived from blood. Healthy donors constituted the control group, matched for age and sex. The authors negatively isolated CD8+ and CD4+ T cells and FACS-enriched TEMRA cells. With 0 bases removed from V and 7 bases from J, the gap between germline ends came to 9 bases. This CDR3 is built from 13 residues. The germline V gene encodes CDR1 LGHNA and CDR2 YSLEER.

The TCR originated in a human donor in good health. The sample comprised CD4+ T cells from PBMCs. The chain couples TRBV4-3 to TRBJ1-2; a weak D match, TRBD1 (5 bases). CDR3 loop: CASSQDIGTGYTF. CDR3 DNA sequence: TGCGCCAGCAGCCAAGATATAGGGACTGGCTACACCTTC.